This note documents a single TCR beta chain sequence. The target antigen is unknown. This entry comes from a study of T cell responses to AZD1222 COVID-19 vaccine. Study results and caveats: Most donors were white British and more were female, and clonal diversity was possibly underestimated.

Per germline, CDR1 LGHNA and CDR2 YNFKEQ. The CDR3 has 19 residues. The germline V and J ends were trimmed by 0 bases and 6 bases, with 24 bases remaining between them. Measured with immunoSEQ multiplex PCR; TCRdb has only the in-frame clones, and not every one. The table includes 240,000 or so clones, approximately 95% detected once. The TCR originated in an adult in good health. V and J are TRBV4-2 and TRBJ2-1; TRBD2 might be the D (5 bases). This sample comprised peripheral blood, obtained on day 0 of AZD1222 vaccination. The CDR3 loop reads CASSQESVGVYGSRNEQFF. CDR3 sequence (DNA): TGTGCCAGCAGCCAAGAATCGGTCGGGGTTTATGGCAGTCGCAATGAGCAGTTCTTC.